Listed below are T cell receptor beta chains from one sample, sequenced in a study of Graves' ophthalmopathy and Graves' hyperthyroidism. Via MiXCR, TCRdb re-called the multiplex PCR reads, giving one row per CDR3 protein. The sample records hundreds of thousands of distinct CDR3 sequences, roughly 41% being singletons. Sequenced: peripheral blood. These TCRs come from an adult man with Graves' ophthalmopathy. The CDR3 runs from the conserved cysteine through the conserved F or W. Each record gives: V gene, J gene, CDR3 protein.

TRBV15	TRBJ1-6	CATSRDWASPLHF
TRBV30	TRBJ2-7	CAWSSRGLYEQYF
TRBV7-9	TRBJ2-7	CASSPGQGAREQYF
TRBV12-3/TRBV12-4	TRBJ1-1	CASSSGTRNRNTEAFF
TRBV7-2	TRBJ1-2	CASSVQQGVYGYTF
TRBV5-1	TRBJ1-2	CSSRRDPNYGYTF
TRBV6-5	TRBJ1-4	CASSPGQGVMHEKLFF
TRBV9	TRBJ1-1	CASSPGGGGTEAFF
TRBV9	TRBJ1-1	CASSVEAGGVTEAFF
TRBV7-9	TRBJ1-4	CASSLVRGGSNEKLFF
TRBV6-1	TRBJ1-5	CASSEWGMESNQPQHF
TRBV29-1	TRBJ2-7	CSVEGAREQYF
TRBV2	TRBJ1-1	CASRARDSPNTEAFF
TRBV11-3	TRBJ2-5	CASSEGQGRETQYF
TRBV29-1	TRBJ1-4	CSVLVTEELFF
TRBV25-1	TRBJ2-3	CASSARRSTDTQYF
TRBV4-2	TRBJ2-5	CASSQDFSQTQYF
TRBV10-3	TRBJ1-4	CAISESRDSKLFF
TRBV7-8	TRBJ1-6	CASSWHRQGSSPLHF
TRBV25-1	TRBJ2-7	CASEGPASSYEQYF
TRBV7-9	TRBJ1-2	CASSPTGVIGGYTF
TRBV19	TRBJ1-2	CASSLSPGKGYGYTF
TRBV7-8	TRBJ2-5	CASSNWTVGTQYF
TRBV9	TRBJ1-5	CASSERQGPSNQPQHF
TRBV7-6	TRBJ1-6	CASSTGDNSPLHF
TRBV6-5	TRBJ2-3	CASSRTGAKDTQYF
TRBV25-1	TRBJ2-3	CASSESLAGADTQYF
TRBV10-3	TRBJ1-1	CASSSGPRNTEAFF
TRBV7-9	TRBJ2-7	CASSPPALDTTYEQYF
TRBV7-8	TRBJ2-2	CASSGFKPGELFF
TRBV5-1	TRBJ1-1	CASSLGGTGYRTEAFF